Following are 5 T cell receptor beta chains from one sample sequenced in a study of T cell responses to AZD1222 COVID-19 vaccine. Assay used: immunoSEQ multiplex PCR; TCRdb lists only in-frame clones, some missing. The sample includes some 170,000 clones, roughly 91% of them seen just once. The material sequenced was peripheral blood, taken on day 0 of AZD1222 vaccination. These receptors were taken from an adult in good health.

The genes are TRBV3-1 (or the pseudogene TRBV3-2) and TRBJ2-2; TRBD1 aligns across 9 bases. The CDR3 runs to 15 residues. With 4 bases clipped from V and 3 bases from J, the junction kept 3 bases outside the gene matches. The germline gives CDR1 LGHDT, CDR2 YNNKEL (reference sequence). CDR3 nucleotides: TGTGCCAGCAGCCGGAGGACAGGGGACACCGGGGAGCTGTTTTTT. Translating gives CASSRRTGDTGELFF.

The V gene is TRBV28, the J gene TRBJ2-7; TRBD1 agrees at 11 bases. In germline, CDR1 is MDHEN, CDR2 SYDVKM. The CDR3 is made up of 15 amino acids. V dropped 5 bases and J dropped 2; count of bases not matched to a gene: 5. DNA of the CDR3: TGTGCCAGCAGTAACCAGGGACAGGGGGCCTACGAGCAGTACTTC. Translation: CASSNQGQGAYEQYF.

The gene calls are TRBV12-3 or TRBV12-4 and TRBJ1-1; D unclear. V gave up 6 bases and J gave up 1 base, with 9 bases separating them. The CDR3 is 13 residues long. The CDR3 loop reads CASSSRQNTEAFF. The CDR3 DNA reads as TGTGCCAGCAGCTCCCGACAGAACACTGAAGCTTTCTTT.

The rearrangement links TRBV27 to TRBJ1-6; TRBD1 is a possible D gene (6 bases). This CDR3 region has 15 residues. Germline CDR1 is MNHEY and CDR2 is SMNVEV (reference sequence). The V gene lost 2 bases and the J gene lost 7 bases, with 12 bases spanning the gap. As DNA, the CDR3 is TGTGCCAGCAGTTTAGTCGGGGGCAGGAATTCACCCCTCCACTTT. The encoded protein is CASSLVGGRNSPLHF.

The count of this clone is one. DNA for the CDR3: TGTGCCAGCAGTTTCCGACCCGGGGATACGCAGTATTTT. Translated: CASSFRPGDTQYF. This rearrangement joins TRBV6-6 to TRBJ2-3; no clear D. Germline lookup yields CDR1 MNHNY and CDR2 SVGAGI (reference sequence). The V gene lost 4 bases and the J gene lost 6 bases, with 11 bases spanning the gap. This CDR3 contains 13 residues.